These T cell receptor beta chains were read from a single sample in a study of blood T cell repertoires in COVID-19. Assay used: immunoSEQ multiplex PCR; TCRdb lists only in-frame clones, some missing. Of about 240,000 clones in the sample, roughly 89% were seen once. Sequencing input: PBMCs or T cells enriched from blood (not recorded which). The receptors here all came from a man in his forties or fifties who had recovered from COVID-19. Each CDR3 is given with its conserved first and last residue.

v_call cdr3_aa
TRBV20-1 CSASSGLWGTGFTEAFF
TRBV3-1/TRBV3-2 CASSERLAGATPGELFF
TRBV7-9 CASSLGLGAGGEKLFF
TRBV19 CASDQGPDSDYGYTF
TRBV3-1/TRBV3-2 CASSQGPSPYGYTF
TRBV6-1 CASSEVGQSYEQYF
TRBV13 CASRNRALYEQYF
TRBV4-3 CASSPRGLAGGLGRGEQFF
TRBV3-1/TRBV3-2 CASSRPAGTRGIF
TRBV6-5 CASRDSRDRVETQYF
TRBV7-2 CASSLFDSYSIDSPLHF
TRBV7-9 CASSLRGTGYSGLYGYTF
TRBV14 CASSQNRQLNTEAFF
TRBV19 CASSIYRGHSNQPQHF
TRBV28 CASIRTVGSYEQYF
TRBV18 CASSPAAQLANYGYTF
TRBV4-1 CASSPDRDYGYTF
TRBV11-3 CASSLDPTETNYGYTF
TRBV5-8 CASSLFSAGGVVDTQYF
TRBV5-8 CASTPGWEAGVTEQYF
TRBV24-1 CATSRRGTGGFATTDTQYF
TRBV3-1/TRBV3-2 CASSQISGQAGPYGYTF
TRBV5-4 CASSSGMGAKNIQYF
TRBV4-1 CASSRTSGAIQETQYF
TRBV28 CASSTIGRRNTIYF
TRBV3-1/TRBV3-2 CASSQGEGDYGYTF
TRBV18 CASSPPVGETQYF
TRBV7-2 CASTISGIGTDTQYF
TRBV3-1/TRBV3-2 CASSRTGGYGYTF
TRBV25-1 CASSKYRGRVGNQPQHF
TRBV2 CASKRSRGRGMNTEAFF
TRBV6-2/TRBV6-3 CASSSNGLNQPQHF
TRBV5-6 CASSLTGGGETQYF
TRBV4-1 CASSQSDRHYGYTF
TRBV11-2 CASSKTARGSGGLKETQYF
TRBV7-6 CASSPQGTSSNQPQHF
TRBV7-6 CASSSGTSGWNSYNEQFF
TRBV21-1 CASNRDREPQETQYF
TRBV28 CASSLYGTGMVATNEKLFF
TRBV5-1 CASSQVGQHYGYTF
TRBV7-8 CASMTGAPFMNTEAFF
TRBV7-6 CASSLPPLAVYSNQPQHF
TRBV2 CASSADRGGPDTQYF
TRBV20-1 CSASLGGRNGYTF
TRBV5-4 CASSSTGENTEAFF
TRBV5-5 CASSLQVFGSYEQYF
TRBV4-2 CASSQGRGEFTEAFF
TRBV5-1 CASSLGKEGVWGETQYF
TRBV14 CASSQVAGANSPLHF
TRBV14 CASSQVGGEGTDTQYF
TRBV6-1 CASSEAYRFPYEQYF
TRBV6-5 CASRRTSDEQYF
TRBV7-6 CASSAQGKSNSPLHF